This T cell receptor beta chain was profiled in a study of blood T cell repertoires in COVID-19. Study context: COVID-19 samples, acute and convalescent, were from the United States, Italy and Spain. Sources were T cells, B-cell-depleted T cells, or PBMCs; the material itself was cDNA or gDNA.

This clone was seen more than once but under ten times. The germline gives CDR1 SGHVS, CDR2 FNYEAQ. V was clipped by 0 bases and J by 6 bases, with 9 bases between them. This CDR3 region has 15 residues. Per the study methods: Counts of nucleated cells, estimated from reference gene primer amplification, were obtained. The assay was immunoSEQ multiplex PCR, and TCRdb's table has in-frame clones only and misses some. D and trimming come from the DNA, and the V and J calls and clone size come from that table. The data show under 300,000 clones, around 85% seen once. The V gene is TRBV7-6, the J gene TRBJ1-6; the D is unclear. The material sequenced was peripheral blood. This TCR was recovered from a man in his 60s with acute or convalescent COVID-19. The CDR3 DNA follows: TGTGCCAGCAGCTTAGCCTCAAAGAGTAATTCACCCCTCCACTTT. Residues: CASSLASKSNSPLHF.